Listed here is a single T cell receptor (beta chain). The data were obtained in a study of blood T cell repertoires in COVID-19. Across the study: The samples span acute and convalescent COVID-19 from the United States, Italy and Spain.

Germline V gene sequence: CDR1 SGHKS, CDR2 YYEKEE (reference sequence). Germline trimming cut 1 base from V and 0 bases from J; bases unmatched to any gene: 9. This CDR3 has 17 amino acids. Authors' methods: Nucleated cell number was recorded as an estimate derived from reference gene primer amplification. Measured with immunoSEQ multiplex PCR; TCRdb has only the in-frame clones, and not every one. V, J and clone size are those of that table, while D and trimming were read from the DNA. The table includes about 190,000 clones, almost 80% detected once. Sequencing was performed on peripheral blood. The chain carries TRBV5-5 and TRBJ1-1; 7 bases are shared with TRBD1. The source of this sequence is a woman between 65 and 79 years old with acute or convalescent COVID-19. The CDR3 is CASSLSPTGTVNTEAFF. CDR3 sequence (DNA): TGTGCCAGCAGCTTGTCACCGACCGGGACAGTGAACACTGAAGCTTTCTTT.